This TCR beta chain is drawn from a study of cytomegalovirus exposure and HLA in healthy donors. Per germline, CDR1 LGHNA and CDR2 YSLEER. Trimming took off 1 base at V and 0 bases at J, with 10 bases between the two ends. The CDR3 has 15 residues. A remark on this clone: The antigen is undetermined.

PCR was performed using 60 Vbeta and 13 Jbeta primers. Authors' analysis steps: Later work found 65 million to 85 million unique TCR beta chains, with about 10 million shared. Sequenced by immunoSEQ multiplex PCR; TCRdb stores in-frame clones only, minus some. V, J and clone size reflect that table, while D and trimming were determined from the DNA. The table includes more than 200,000 clones, about three quarters detected once. Study-level findings and limits: Reports described diagnosis of cytomegalovirus status by the classifier as highly specific and sensitive. Among the sequence variants, a highly shared cluster was likely an artifact of sequencing. For TCR beta chains, V- and J-gene trimming was later linked to a missense DCLRE1C variant.

Sequenced input: PBMCs. V and J are TRBV4-3 and TRBJ2-7; tentative D call: TRBD2 (5 bases). The receptor comes from a male donor in good health and CMV-seronegative. The CDR3 reads CASSQAGGLSYEQYF. In DNA, the CDR3 is TGCGCCAGCAGCCAAGCCGGAGGCCTCTCCTACGAGCAGTACTTC.